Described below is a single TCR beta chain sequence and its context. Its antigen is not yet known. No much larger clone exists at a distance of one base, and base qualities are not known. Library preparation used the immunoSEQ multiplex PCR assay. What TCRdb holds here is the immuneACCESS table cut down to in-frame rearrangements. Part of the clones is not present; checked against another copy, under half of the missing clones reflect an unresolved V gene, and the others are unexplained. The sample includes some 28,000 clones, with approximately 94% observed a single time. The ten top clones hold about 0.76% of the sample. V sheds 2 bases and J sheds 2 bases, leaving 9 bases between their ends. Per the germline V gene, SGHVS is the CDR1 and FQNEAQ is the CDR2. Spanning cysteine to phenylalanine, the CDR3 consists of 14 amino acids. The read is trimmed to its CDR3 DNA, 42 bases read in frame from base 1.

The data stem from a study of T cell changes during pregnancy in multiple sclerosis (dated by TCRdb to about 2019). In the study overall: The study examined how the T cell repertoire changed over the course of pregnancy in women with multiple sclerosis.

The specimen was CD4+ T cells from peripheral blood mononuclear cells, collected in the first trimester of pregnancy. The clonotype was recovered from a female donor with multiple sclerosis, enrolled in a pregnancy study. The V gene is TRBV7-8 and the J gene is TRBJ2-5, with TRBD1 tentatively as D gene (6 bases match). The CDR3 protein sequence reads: CASSLYRAQETQYF. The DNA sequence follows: TGTGCCAGCAGCTTATACAGGGCTCAAGAGACCCAGTACTTC.